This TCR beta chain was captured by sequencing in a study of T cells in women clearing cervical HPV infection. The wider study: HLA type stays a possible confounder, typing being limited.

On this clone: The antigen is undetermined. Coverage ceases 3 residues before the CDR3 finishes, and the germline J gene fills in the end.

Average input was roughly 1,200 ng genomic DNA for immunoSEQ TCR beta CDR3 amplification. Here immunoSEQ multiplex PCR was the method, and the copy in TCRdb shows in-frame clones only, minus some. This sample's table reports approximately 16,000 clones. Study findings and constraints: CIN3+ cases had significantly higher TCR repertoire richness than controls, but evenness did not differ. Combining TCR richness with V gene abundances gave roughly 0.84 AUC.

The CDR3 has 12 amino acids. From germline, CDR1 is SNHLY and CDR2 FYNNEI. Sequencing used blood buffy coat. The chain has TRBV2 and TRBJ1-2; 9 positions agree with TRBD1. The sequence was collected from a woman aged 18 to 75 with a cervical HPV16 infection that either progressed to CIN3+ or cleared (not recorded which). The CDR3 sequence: CASQRQGEGYTF. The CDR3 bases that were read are TGTGCCAGCCAACGACAGGGGGAGGGC.